Below are 29 T cell receptor beta chains sequenced from a single sample in a study of cytomegalovirus exposure and HLA in healthy donors. PCR used 60 Vbeta primers and 13 Jbeta primers. Profiled with immunoSEQ multiplex PCR; TCRdb holds only in-frame clones, not every one. Of more than 85,000 clones listed, around 63% are singletons. Specimen: PBMCs. Receptors were obtained from a human donor in good health.

The V gene is TRBV2, the J gene TRBJ2-1, with no clear D. Germline loops: CDR1 SNHLY, CDR2 FYNNEI. V dropped 4 bases and J dropped 8 bases, with 15 bases sitting between them. There are 14 residues in the CDR3. CDR3 loop: CASSVTPGRYEQFF. Here the CDR3 DNA reads TGTGCCAGCAGTGTCACTCCAGGCCGGTATGAGCAGTTCTTC.

This rearrangement joins TRBV19 to TRBJ1-1; TRBD1 aligns across 7 bases. After removal of 0 bases from V and 5 bases from J, the junction contained 0 bases not matched to a gene. CDR3 length: 13 residues. Germline loops: CDR1 LNHDA, CDR2 SQIVND (reference sequence). CDR3: CASSIDRGTEAFF. Written as DNA, the CDR3 is TGTGCCAGTAGTATAGACAGGGGGACTGAAGCTTTCTTT.

Only a few counts were recorded for this clone. V gene TRBV18 combines with J gene TRBJ1-1; TRBD1 aligns across 8 bases. V gave up 0 bases and J gave up 4 bases; unmatched junction bases: 7. The length of the CDR3 is 16 residues. CDR1 is KGHSH and CDR2 is LQKENI in the germline V gene. CDR3 nucleotides: TGTGCCAGCTCACCACCGTCCCGCGACAGGGGCACTGAAGCTTTCTTT. It codes for CASSPPSRDRGTEAFF.

CDR3 nucleotide sequence: TGTGCCTGGAGGCCCGGGACAGGGGGCGGCGACGAGCAGTACTTC. This encodes CAWRPGTGGGDEQYF. The chain combines TRBV30 with TRBJ2-7, with 12 bases that match TRBD1. CDR1 and CDR2 from the germline V gene are GTSNPN and SVGIG (reference sequence). The CDR3 loop spans 15 amino acids. With V trimmed by 3 bases and J by 5 bases, 8 bases remained unmatched. Using reference TRBV30 and TRBJ2-7 for the parts outside the CDR3, the full variable domain is SQTIHQWPATLVQPVGSPLSLECTVEGTSNPNLYWYRQAAGRGLQLLFYSVGIGQISSEVPQNLSASRPQDRQFILSSKKLLLSDSGFYLCAWRPGTGGGDEQYFGPGTRLTVT.

The CDR3 DNA follows: TGTGCCTGGAGTCCCTCCCCCGGGGAGCTGTTTTTT. Translating gives CAWSPSPGELFF. The chain joins TRBV30 to TRBJ2-2; D is uncertain. Trimming pared 2 bases from V and 6 bases from J, leaving 7 bases between. This CDR3 spans 12 amino acids. The germline gives CDR1 GTSNPN, CDR2 SVGIG (reference sequence). The full variable domain, its missing parts supplied by reference TRBV30 and TRBJ2-2, is SQTIHQWPATLVQPVGSPLSLECTVEGTSNPNLYWYRQAAGRGLQLLFYSVGIGQISSEVPQNLSASRPQDRQFILSSKKLLLSDSGFYLCAWSPSPGELFFGEGSRLTVL.

The chain couples TRBV19 to TRBJ1-5; D gene unclear. The CDR3 spans 15 residues. The germline V gene encodes CDR1 LNHDA and CDR2 SQIVND (reference sequence). The V and J ends lost 2 bases and 3 bases respectively, with 11 bases between them. Here the CDR3 reads CASSIYSGVNQPQHF. The CDR3 coding sequence is TGTGCCAGTAGTATATACTCGGGAGTCAATCAGCCCCAGCATTTT.

This chain uses TRBV5-1 with TRBJ2-2; 8 bases fit TRBD1. The CDR3 is made up of 18 amino acids. V lost 1 base, J lost 1 base, and 9 bases stayed unmatched. The germline V gene has CDR1 SGHRS and CDR2 YFSETQ. CDR3 region: CASSLRPSGTGNTGELFF. In DNA form, the CDR3 reads TGCGCCAGCAGCTTGCGTCCTTCCGGGACAGGGAACACCGGGGAGCTGTTTTTT.

The chain employs TRBV5-6 and TRBJ2-1; D gene unclear. This CDR3 has 17 residues. CDR1 and CDR2 from the germline V gene are SGHDT and YYEEEE. V was cut by 0 bases and J by 0 bases, with 13 bases left in between. CDR3 in DNA: TGTGCCAGCAGCTTGGGTTTATGGCCACACTCCTACAATGAGCAGTTCTTC. This translates into CASSLGLWPHSYNEQFF. Based on the CDR3 plus reference TRBV5-6 and TRBJ2-1, the full variable domain is DAGVTQSPTHLIKTRGQQVTLRCSPKSGHDTVSWYQQALGQGPQFIFQYYEEEERQRGNFPDRFSGHQFPNYSSELNVNALLLGDSALYLCASSLGLWPHSYNEQFFGPGTRLTVL.

J is TRBJ2-5 and V is TRBV6-1; D unresolved. This CDR3 comprises 12 residues. Germline V CDR1 and CDR2: MNHNS, SASEGT. Trimming cost V 3 bases and J 4 bases, with 6 bases left between them. The CDR3 protein is CASSEPRETQYF. The CDR3 DNA sequence: TGTGCCAGCAGTGAGCCGAGAGAGACCCAGTACTTC.

The V and J genes are TRBV2 and TRBJ2-7, with a weak D call TRBD2 (6 bases). There are 15 residues in the CDR3. The V end lost 6 bases, the J end lost 3 bases, and 18 bases lay between the germline ends. Germline CDR1 reads SNHLY; CDR2 reads FYNNEI. CDR3 residues: CASRDGHGGIYEQYF. In DNA form, the CDR3 reads TGTGCCAGCAGGGACGGACATGGGGGGATCTACGAGCAGTACTTC.

This clone was detected a few times. The V gene is TRBV5-1, the J gene TRBJ1-1; D gene ambiguous. Trimming cost V 1 base and J 0 bases, with 4 bases left between them. CDR1 is SGHRS and CDR2 is YFSETQ in the germline V gene. CDR3 size: 13 residues. The CDR3 DNA reads TGCGCCAGCAGCTTGACAGTGAACACTGAAGCTTTCTTT. Translated: CASSLTVNTEAFF. The full variable domain, its missing parts supplied by reference TRBV5-1 and TRBJ1-1, is KAGVTQTPRYLIKTRGQQVTLSCSPISGHRSVSWYQQTPGQGLQFLFEYFSETQRNKGNFPGRFSGRQFSNSRSEMNVSTLELGDSALYLCASSLTVNTEAFFGQGTRLTVV.

The chain uses TRBV6-1 and TRBJ2-3, with 13 bases fitting TRBD2. Germline CDR1 and CDR2: MNHNS and SASEGT. The CDR3 consists of 19 residues. Losses at the gene ends were 0 bases for V and 4 bases for J; bases not matched to a gene: 10. This CDR3 is CASSEAHTSGRAESDTQYF. The CDR3 coding sequence is TGTGCCAGCAGTGAAGCGCATACTAGCGGGAGGGCCGAATCAGATACGCAGTATTTT.

This clone has a handful of counts. The CDR3 sequence: CASSQDRDSSGANVLTF. CDR3 bases: TGCGCCAGCAGCCAAGATCGCGATAGCTCTGGGGCCAACGTCCTGACTTTC. The chain couples TRBV4-1 to TRBJ2-6; D remains ambiguous. CDR1 and CDR2 from the germline V gene are MGHRA and YSYEKL. The germline V and J ends were trimmed by 0 bases and 0 bases, with 9 bases remaining between them. The CDR3 is made up of 17 amino acids.

The genes are TRBV6-6 and TRBJ1-5; no firm D call. Germline CDR1 and CDR2: MNHNY and SVGAGI (reference sequence). This CDR3 is built from 15 residues. V was trimmed by 2 bases and J by 2 bases, leaving 10 bases between them. CDR3 DNA sequence: TGTGCCAGCAGTTACACGAGCCAGGGCAATCAGCCCCAGCATTTT. The encoded protein is CASSYTSQGNQPQHF.

A few counts support this clone. This chain uses TRBV2 with TRBJ1-1; the D is unclear. The CDR3 contains 17 residues. Germline values: CDR1 SNHLY, CDR2 FYNNEI. V lost 0 bases to trimming and J lost 4 bases, with 18 bases between them. Here the CDR3 DNA reads TGTGCCAGCAGTGAAGCTGGAGGAGGCCGAACTAGCACTGAAGCTTTCTTT. Translating gives CASSEAGGGRTSTEAFF.

The V call is TRBV23-1, the J call TRBJ2-7, with 12 bases that match TRBD2. TRBV23-1 is placed among ORFs of uncertain function. V shed 2 bases and J 6 bases; nucleotides not matched to a gene: 2. This CDR3 is built from 14 residues. Here the CDR3 reads CASSQKTSGSEQYF. Written as DNA, the CDR3 is TGCGCCAGCAGTCAAAAGACTAGCGGGAGCGAGCAGTACTTC.

The chain links TRBV27 to TRBJ2-1; 10 bases align to TRBD2. CDR1 and CDR2 from the germline V gene are MNHEY and SMNVEV (reference sequence). The CDR3 is made up of 15 amino acids. With 8 bases clipped from V and 6 bases from J, the junction kept 10 bases outside the gene matches. The CDR3: CASFLLAGESNEQFF. DNA for the CDR3: TGTGCCAGCTTCCTCCTAGCGGGAGAAAGCAATGAGCAGTTCTTC.

This chain connects TRBV19 to TRBJ1-1; TRBD1 matches at 7 bases. Per the germline V gene, CDR1 is LNHDA and CDR2 is SQIVND (reference sequence). The CDR3 extends over 15 amino acids. The V and J ends lost 6 bases and 4 bases, in that order; junction bases with no gene match: 11. The CDR3 here is CASRDQVAGGTEAFF. CDR3 DNA sequence: TGTGCCAGTAGAGATCAGGTTGCAGGGGGCACTGAAGCTTTCTTT. Based on the CDR3 plus reference TRBV19 and TRBJ1-1, the full variable domain is DGGITQSPKYLFRKEGQNVTLSCEQNLNHDAMYWYRQDPGQGLRLIYYSQIVNDFQKGDIAEGYSVSREKKESFPLTVTSAQKNPTAFYLCASRDQVAGGTEAFFGQGTRLTVV.

A few counts support this clone. V usage is TRBV10-3 and J usage is TRBJ1-1, with 8 bases that match TRBD1. Germline V gives CDR1 ENHRY, CDR2 SYGVKD. Losses at the gene ends were 6 bases for V and 7 bases for J; bases not matched to a gene: 10. The CDR3 runs to 14 residues. In DNA form, the CDR3 reads TGTGCCATCAGGCTAGGAACAGGGGGGGGTGAAGCTTTCTTT. It is translated as CAIRLGTGGGEAFF.

This clone was counted between two and nine times. This chain uses TRBV7-2 with TRBJ2-3; TRBD1 agrees at 8 bases. The CDR3 covers 13 residues. V dropped 5 bases and J dropped 6; count of bases not matched to a gene: 4. CDR1 is SGHTA and CDR2 is FQGNSA in the germline V gene. The CDR3 nucleotides read TGTGCCAGCAGCCAGGGGGCGCCGGATACGCAGTATTTT. This sequence encodes CASSQGAPDTQYF.

In this sample, this clone turned up a few times. The rearrangement uses TRBV2 and TRBJ2-1; D perhaps matches TRBD1 (6 bases). The CDR3 runs to 17 residues. CDR1 and CDR2 (germline): SNHLY, FYNNEI. Trimming took off 6 bases at V and 3 bases at J, with 21 bases between the two ends. The CDR3 loop reads CASSTGPDRKDYNEQFF. The CDR3 DNA sequence: TGTGCCAGCAGCACGGGCCCCGACAGGAAGGACTACAATGAGCAGTTCTTC.

This clone was recorded once. CDR3 DNA: TGTGCCAGCAGCGACCCTCCAGGGTATGGCTACACCTTC. Protein sequence: CASSDPPGYGYTF. V is TRBV6-5 and J is TRBJ1-2; perhaps TRBD1 as D (5 bases). The germline V gene encodes CDR1 MNHEY and CDR2 SVGAGI. There are 13 residues in the CDR3. Between the trimmed V and J ends, which lost 6 bases and 5 bases, there was a span of 13 bases.

The rearrangement joins TRBV21-1 to TRBJ2-7; the table assigns TRBD2, which was not confirmed against the DNA. TRBV21-1 is a recognized pseudogene. CDR3 length: 14 amino acids. The CDR3 protein is CASSTKKTNYEQYF. The CDR3 region has the DNA TGTGCCAGCAGCACGAAAAAGACTAACTACGAGCAGTACTTC.

J is TRBJ2-2 and V is TRBV10-1; TRBD2 matches 8 bases. Germline V lookup: CDR1 WNHNN, CDR2 SYGVQD (reference sequence). J was trimmed by 0 bases and V by 0 bases; bases with no gene match: 0. CDR3 size: 16 residues. DNA for the CDR3: TGCGCCAGCAGTGAGTCTAGCGGGACGAACACCGGGGAGCTGTTTTTT. Translating it yields CASSESSGTNTGELFF.

Only a few counts were recorded for this clone. This chain connects TRBV11-2 to TRBJ2-1, with unresolved D. Germline assignment: CDR1 SGHAT and CDR2 FQNNGV. V was shortened by 0 bases and J by 3 bases, with 9 bases between the two germline ends. This CDR3 has 15 residues. CDR3 nucleotide sequence: TGTGCCAGCAGCTTAGAGAGGTGGAACTACAATGAGCAGTTCTTC. Its translation is CASSLERWNYNEQFF.

This chain links TRBV11-2 with TRBJ2-5, with no clear D. CDR3 size: 14 residues. Per germline, CDR1 SGHAT and CDR2 FQNNGV. V was pared by 5 bases and J by 5 bases, with 15 bases between. CDR3 bases: TGTGCCAGCAGCCTAATAGCCGACTTGGAGACCCAGTACTTC. Its protein is CASSLIADLETQYF.

The J gene is TRBJ1-1, the V gene TRBV10-3, with D hard to call. CDR1 is ENHRY and CDR2 is SYGVKD in the germline V gene. This CDR3 comprises 13 residues. Deletions cut 5 bases from V and 6 bases from J, with 13 bases between. CDR3 residues: CAISSGRQSEAFF. CDR3 DNA: TGTGCCATCAGTTCGGGAAGGCAATCTGAAGCTTTCTTT.

This chain links TRBV4-1 with TRBJ2-1, with TRBD2 matching over 11 bases. The germline V gene has CDR1 MGHRA and CDR2 YSYEKL. Unmatched junction bases numbered 4, after V lost 1 base and J lost 5 bases. The CDR3 is 16 residues long. As DNA, the CDR3 is TGCGCCAGCAGCCAAGTGCGACTAGCGGGGCACAATGAGCAGTTCTTC. Translating gives CASSQVRLAGHNEQFF.

The genes are TRBV7-2 and TRBJ2-7; 9 bases match TRBD2. The CDR3 has 14 residues. CDR1 is SGHTA, CDR2 FQGNSA, per germline. With 5 bases clipped from V and 4 bases from J, the junction kept 6 bases outside the gene matches. CDR3 region: CASSPLAGAYEQYF. In DNA, the CDR3 is TGTGCCAGCAGCCCTTTAGCGGGAGCTTACGAGCAGTACTTC.